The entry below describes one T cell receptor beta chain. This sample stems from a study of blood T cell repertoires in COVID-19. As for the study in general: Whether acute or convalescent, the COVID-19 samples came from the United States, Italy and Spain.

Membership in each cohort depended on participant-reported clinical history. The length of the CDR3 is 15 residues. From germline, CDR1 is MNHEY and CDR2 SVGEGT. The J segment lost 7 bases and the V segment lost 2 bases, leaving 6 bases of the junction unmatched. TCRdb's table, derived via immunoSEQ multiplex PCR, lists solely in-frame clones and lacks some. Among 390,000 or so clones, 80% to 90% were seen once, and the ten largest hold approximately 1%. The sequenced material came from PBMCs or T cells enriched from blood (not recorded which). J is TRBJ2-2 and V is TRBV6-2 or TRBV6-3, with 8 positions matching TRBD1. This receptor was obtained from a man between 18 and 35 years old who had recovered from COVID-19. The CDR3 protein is CASSYGQGRNGELFF. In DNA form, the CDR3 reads TGTGCCAGCAGTTACGGACAGGGACGTAACGGGGAGCTGTTTTTT.